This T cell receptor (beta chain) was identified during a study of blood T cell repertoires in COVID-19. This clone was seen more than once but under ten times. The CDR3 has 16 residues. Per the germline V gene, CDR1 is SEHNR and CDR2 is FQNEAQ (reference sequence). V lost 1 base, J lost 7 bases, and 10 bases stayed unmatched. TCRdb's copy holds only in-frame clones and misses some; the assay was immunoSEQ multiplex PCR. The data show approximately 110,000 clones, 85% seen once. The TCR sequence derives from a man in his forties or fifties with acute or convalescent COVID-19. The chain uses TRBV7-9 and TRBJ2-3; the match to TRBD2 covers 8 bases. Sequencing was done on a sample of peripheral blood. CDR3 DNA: TGTGCCAGCAGCTTAGTAGCGGGGTTCCAGGTGAATACGCAGTATTTT. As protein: CASSLVAGFQVNTQYF.